Below, one T cell receptor (beta chain) is given with its context. CDR1 and CDR2 from the germline V gene are SGDLS and YYNGEE. Deletions cut 3 bases from V and 6 bases from J, with 9 bases between. The CDR3 sequence is 13 residues long. Original methodology: By means of reference gene primer amplification, nucleated cell counts were estimated. Clones were read by immunoSEQ multiplex PCR, and TCRdb kept only the in-frame ones, dropping some. V, J and clone size are those of that table, while D and trimming were read from the DNA. The table lists 200,000 to 250,000 clones, more than 75% of them singletons. This sample is drawn from a study of blood T cell repertoires in COVID-19. About the study: COVID-19 samples, acute and convalescent, were from the United States, Italy and Spain. From T cells, B-cell-depleted T cells, or PBMCs came the material, which was cDNA or gDNA.

Sample: peripheral blood. The rearrangement links TRBV9 to TRBJ2-2, with D unresolved. The clonotype originates from a woman in her 30s who had recovered from COVID-19. For the CDR3, the DNA is TGTGCCAGCAGCGCCGCGGATCCCGGGGAGCTGTTTTTT. It codes for CASSAADPGELFF.